Below are 3 T cell receptor beta chains sequenced from a single sample in a study of CD8+ T cells in alopecia areata. Following RNA extraction, reverse transcription yielded cDNA that acted as the sequencing template. The data were produced by immunoSEQ multiplex PCR, yet TCRdb's version contains in-frame clones alone and is incomplete. The sample records about 82,000 clones, roughly half being singletons. The sequencing sample was made of NKG2D-high CD8+ T cells sorted from blood. The source of these receptors is a human donor with alopecia areata.

V is TRBV30 and J is TRBJ2-3; TRBD2 agrees at 7 bases. Germline trimming cut 4 bases from V and 0 bases from J; bases unmatched to any gene: 4. Per germline, CDR1 GTSNPN and CDR2 SVGIG (reference sequence). There are 14 residues in the CDR3. The CDR3 DNA follows: TGTGCCTGGATCGATAGCGGGAGCACAGATACGCAGTATTTT. Protein: CAWIDSGSTDTQYF.

The chain has TRBV5-1 and TRBJ2-7; D is undetermined. Trimming took off 3 bases at V and 2 bases at J, with 21 bases between the two ends. CDR3 length equals 17 residues. Germline loops: CDR1 SGHRS, CDR2 YFSETQ. The CDR3 loop reads CASSSVSVGNAPYEQYF. The CDR3 DNA reads TGCGCCAGCAGCTCGGTATCCGTGGGGAACGCACCCTACGAGCAGTACTTC. The full variable domain, rest sourced from reference TRBV5-1 and TRBJ2-7, is KAGVTQTPRYLIKTRGQQVTLSCSPISGHRSVSWYQQTPGQGLQFLFEYFSETQRNKGNFPGRFSGRQFSNSRSEMNVSTLELGDSALYLCASSSVSVGNAPYEQYFGPGTRLTVT.

This chain joins TRBV29-1 and TRBJ2-1, with 8 bases that match TRBD2. The CDR3 consists of 17 residues. The germline V gene encodes CDR1 SQVTM and CDR2 ANQGSEA. Germline trimming cut 2 bases from V and 8 bases from J; bases unmatched to any gene: 17. CDR3 protein: CSVERPRGGLGMDEQFF. CDR3 DNA sequence: TGCAGCGTTGAAAGGCCCCGGGGGGGATTGGGGATGGATGAGCAGTTCTTC.